Here is one T cell receptor beta chain with its context. Germline V CDR1 and CDR2: SGDLS, YYNGEE. Between the trimmed V and J ends, which lost 0 bases and 7 bases, there was a span of 13 bases. The CDR3 consists of 15 residues. TCRdb's table, derived via immunoSEQ multiplex PCR, lists solely in-frame clones and lacks some. The sample has some 400,000 clones, about 90% seen once. Across fewer than 25 US areas, participants ranged in age from 18 to 89 years. This record belongs to a study of blood T cell repertoires in COVID-19. About the study: Samples representing acute and convalescent COVID-19 were sourced from the United States, Italy and Spain. Sources were T cells, B-cell-depleted T cells, or PBMCs; the material itself was cDNA or gDNA.

This clonotype was sampled from a man under 40 who had recovered from COVID-19. V gene TRBV9 combines with J gene TRBJ1-4; TRBD1 is a possible D gene (5 bases). The sample taken for sequencing was PBMCs or T cells enriched from blood (not recorded which). CDR3 in amino acids: CASSVDVGPSEKLFF. CDR3 DNA sequence: TGTGCCAGCAGCGTAGATGTGGGGCCTTCTGAAAAACTGTTTTTT.